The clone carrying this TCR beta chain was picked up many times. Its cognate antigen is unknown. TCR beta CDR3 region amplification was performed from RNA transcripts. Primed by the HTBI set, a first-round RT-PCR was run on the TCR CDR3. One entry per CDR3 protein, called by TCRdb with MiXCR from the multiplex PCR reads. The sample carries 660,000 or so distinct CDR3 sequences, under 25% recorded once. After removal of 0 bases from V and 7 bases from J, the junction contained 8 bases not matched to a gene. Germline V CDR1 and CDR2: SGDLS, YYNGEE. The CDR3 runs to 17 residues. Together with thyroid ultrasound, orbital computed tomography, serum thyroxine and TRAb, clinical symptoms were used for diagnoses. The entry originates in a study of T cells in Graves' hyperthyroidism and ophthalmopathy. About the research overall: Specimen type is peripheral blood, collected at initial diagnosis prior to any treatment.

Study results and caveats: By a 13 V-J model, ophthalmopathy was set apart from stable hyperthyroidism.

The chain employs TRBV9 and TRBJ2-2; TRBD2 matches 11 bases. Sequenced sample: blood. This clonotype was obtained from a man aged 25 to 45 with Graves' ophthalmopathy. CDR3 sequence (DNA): TGTGCCAGCAGCGTAGGATTGACTAGCGGGACTGACGGGGAGCTGTTTTTT. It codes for CASSVGLTSGTDGELFF.